The present T cell receptor (beta chain) was sequenced within a study of T cell responses to AZD1222 COVID-19 vaccine. Some clones are missing from TCRdb's copy, which holds only in-frame ones; the method was immunoSEQ multiplex PCR. The sample yields 95,000 to 130,000 clones, almost 90% seen once. Between the trimmed V and J ends, which lost 4 bases and 2 bases, there was a span of 18 bases. Looked up from germline, CDR1 is SGHTA and CDR2 is FQGNSA. The CDR3 runs to 16 residues. Overall study results and limits: Across the whole spike, CD4 TCRs peaked at regions 160-218 and 743-854.

A word on this clone: The antigen remains undetermined.

This receptor was obtained from an adult in good health. V is TRBV7-2 and J is TRBJ2-7, with D maybe TRBD2 (6 bases). Here the sequenced sample was peripheral blood, taken on day 0 of AZD1222 vaccination. CDR3 residues: CASSSGRASGAYEQYF. The CDR3 region has the DNA TGTGCCAGCAGCTCGGGTAGGGCATCGGGAGCCTACGAGCAGTACTTC.